The T cell receptor beta chain under discussion was sequenced for a study of vaccination effects on CD4 cells after COVID-19. Study-level background: Following the second dose by a median of 72 days, the post-vaccine samples were obtained.

Method: immunoSEQ multiplex PCR; TCRdb's copy keeps in-frame clones and lacks some. The sample lists tens of thousands of clones, about three quarters seen once, with approximately 10% in the top ten. The CDR3 loop spans 11 amino acids. V dropped 6 bases and J dropped 6 bases, with 9 bases sitting between them. Per the germline V gene, CDR1 is DFQATT and CDR2 is SNEGSKA (reference sequence). Study results and limitations: In healthy vaccinees, only 1 of 255 vaccine-induced clones cross-reacted with common cold coronaviruses.

As concerns this clone: Its antigen is not identified.

Expansion of antigen-specific CD4+ T cells with viral peptide pools was carried out by the ViraFEST assay before sequencing. Subsequent to roughly 9 days of culture, CD4+ T cells were isolated. Each participant was administered two doses of either the BNT162b2 or the mRNA-1273 vaccine. Previously uninfected by SARS-CoV-2, the vaccine recipients also showed negative nucleocapsid antibodies. Each culture had half its medium swapped for IL-2 medium on days 3 and 7. The gene calls are TRBV20-1 and TRBJ2-1; D uncertain. The starting material was CD4+ T cells from PBMCs cultured with HCoV-NL63 spike peptides, obtained after COVID-19 vaccination. The receptor's source is a human donor who received a COVID-19 vaccine. The CDR3 loop reads CSAIRVNEQFF. As DNA, the CDR3 is TGCAGTGCAATTAGGGTCAATGAGCAGTTCTTC.